What follows is one T cell receptor beta chain and its context. Its antigen is as yet unknown. The assay was immunoSEQ multiplex PCR, and TCRdb's table has in-frame clones only and misses some. The table includes 40,000 to 50,000 clones, approximately 86% detected once. This sample is drawn from a study of OX40 agonist ivuxolimab in advanced cancers. Across the study: With a range of roughly 20 to 80, age averaged about 58 years, and around 80% were male.

Study findings and constraints: Among patients with partial responses at 0.1-3.0 mg/kg, clonal expansion was among the lowest.

The clonotype comes from an adult with an advanced solid tumor such as melanoma, head and neck, liver or kidney cancer. The specimen comprised CD4+ or CD8+ T cells sorted from blood, sampled in a trial of the OX40 agonist ivuxolimab.

The CDR3 coding sequence is TGTGCCAGCAGTGGAGCGGGAGCGGGGGGTCAAGAGACCCAGTACTTC. It codes for CASSGAGAGGQETQYF. This sequence joins TRBV2 and TRBJ2-5; 9 positions agree with TRBD2. The length of the CDR3 is 16 residues. The V gene end was trimmed by 4 bases and the J gene end by 2 bases; junction bases not matched to a gene: 8. Germline V CDR1 and CDR2: SNHLY, FYNNEI.